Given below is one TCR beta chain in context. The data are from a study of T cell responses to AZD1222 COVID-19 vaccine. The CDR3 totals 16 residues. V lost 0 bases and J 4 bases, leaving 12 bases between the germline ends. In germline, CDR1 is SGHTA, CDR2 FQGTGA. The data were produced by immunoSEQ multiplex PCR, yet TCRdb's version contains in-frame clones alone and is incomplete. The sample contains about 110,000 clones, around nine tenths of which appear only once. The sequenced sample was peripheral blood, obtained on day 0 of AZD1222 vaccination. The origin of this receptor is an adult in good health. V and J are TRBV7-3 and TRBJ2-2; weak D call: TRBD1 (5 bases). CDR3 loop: CASSLTPGRATGELFF. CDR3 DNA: TGTGCCAGCAGCTTAACCCCCGGCAGGGCCACCGGGGAGCTGTTTTTT.